Given below is one TCR beta chain in context. Antigen: not known. The sample belongs to a study of cytomegalovirus exposure and HLA in healthy donors. CDR3 length: 19 residues. The V segment lost 3 bases and the J segment 4 bases; nucleotides outside the gene matches: 13. The germline V gene has CDR1 LNHNV and CDR2 YYDKDF (reference sequence). Vbeta (60) and Jbeta (13) primers were used in the PCR. Generated by immunoSEQ multiplex PCR, the TCRdb table keeps only in-frame clones and is missing some. The sample includes 97,000 or so clones, around 63% of them seen just once. Study-wide findings and caveats: Looking again later, the authors saw that most CMV-associated TCR beta chains seemed HLA-restricted. Likely technical artifact: a cluster of highly shared sequence variants. V- and J-gene trimming of TCR beta was linked (in a later analysis) to a missense DCLRE1C variant. Presence/absence analyses assumed roughly uniform sequencing depth across donors, which may not hold.

Input material: PBMCs. V usage is TRBV15 and J usage is TRBJ2-5, with 14 positions matching TRBD2. The clonotype originates from a human donor in good health. CDR3 residues: CATSRGPALGTSGRETQYF. The CDR3 DNA follows: TGTGCCACCAGCAGGGGGCCGGCCCTCGGGACTAGCGGGAGAGAGACCCAGTACTTC.